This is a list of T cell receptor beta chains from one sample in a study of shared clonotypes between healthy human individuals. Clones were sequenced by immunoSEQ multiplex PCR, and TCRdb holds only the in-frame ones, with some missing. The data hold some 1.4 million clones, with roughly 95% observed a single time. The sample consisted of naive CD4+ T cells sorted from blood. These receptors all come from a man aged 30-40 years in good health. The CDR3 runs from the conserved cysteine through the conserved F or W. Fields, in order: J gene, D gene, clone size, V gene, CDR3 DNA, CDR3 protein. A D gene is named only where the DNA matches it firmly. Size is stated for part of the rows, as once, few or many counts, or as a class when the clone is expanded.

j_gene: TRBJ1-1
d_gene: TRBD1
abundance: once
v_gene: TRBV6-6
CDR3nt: TGTGCCAGCAGGGCACAGGGGAGAGCTGAAGCTTTCTTT
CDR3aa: CASRAQGRAEAFF

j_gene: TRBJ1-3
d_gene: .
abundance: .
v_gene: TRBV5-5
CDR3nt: TGTGCCAGCAGCTTTAACTCTGGAAACACCATATATTTT
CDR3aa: CASSFNSGNTIYF

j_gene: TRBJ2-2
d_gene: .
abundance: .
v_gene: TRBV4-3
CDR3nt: TGCGCCAGCAGCCAAGATCTTGGGACACCGTCCACCGGGGAGCTGTTTTTT
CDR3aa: CASSQDLGTPSTGELFF

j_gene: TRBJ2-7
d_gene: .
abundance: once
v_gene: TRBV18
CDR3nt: TGTGCCAGCTCACCACCGTCGACTGGGGGTTACGAGCAGTACTTC
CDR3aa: CASSPPSTGGYEQYF

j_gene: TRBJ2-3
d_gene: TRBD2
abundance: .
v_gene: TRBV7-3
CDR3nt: TGTGCCAGCAGCTCTGATAGCGGGAGAGGGCAGTATTTT
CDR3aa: CASSSDSGRGQYF

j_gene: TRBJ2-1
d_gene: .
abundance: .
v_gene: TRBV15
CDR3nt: TGTGCCACCAGCGTCACCCGGACTGAGCAGTTCTTC
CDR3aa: CATSVTRTEQFF

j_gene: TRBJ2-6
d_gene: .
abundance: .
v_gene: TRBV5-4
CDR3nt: TGTGCCAGCAGCGCTGGGTCTCCCGGCACCGGGGCCAACGTCCTGACTTTC
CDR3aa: CASSAGSPGTGANVLTF

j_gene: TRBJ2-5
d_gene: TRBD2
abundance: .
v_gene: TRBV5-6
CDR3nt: TGTGCCAGCAGCTTGGGACTAGCGGGACGGTTAACAGAGACCCAGTACTTC
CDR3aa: CASSLGLAGRLTETQYF

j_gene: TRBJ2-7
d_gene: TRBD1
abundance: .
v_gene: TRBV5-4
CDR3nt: TGTGCCAGCAGACTAAACAGGGGTTCCTACGAGCAGTACTTC
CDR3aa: CASRLNRGSYEQYF

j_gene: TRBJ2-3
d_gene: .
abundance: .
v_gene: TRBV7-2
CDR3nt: TGTGCCAGCAGCCGCTTTGGGCTCAATACGCAGTATTTT
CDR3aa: CASSRFGLNTQYF

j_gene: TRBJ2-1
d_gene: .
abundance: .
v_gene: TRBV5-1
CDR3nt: TGCGCCAGCAGCTTGGCCGCGGGACCATCCTACAATGAGCAGTTCTTC
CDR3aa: CASSLAAGPSYNEQFF

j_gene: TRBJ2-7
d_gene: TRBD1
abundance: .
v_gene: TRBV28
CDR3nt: TGTGCCAGCAGGGAGAGTGGGACAGGAGAGTACGAGCAGTACTTC
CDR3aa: CASRESGTGEYEQYF

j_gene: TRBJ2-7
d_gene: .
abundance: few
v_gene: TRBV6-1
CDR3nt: TGTGCCAGCGTGGAGTTTTACGAGCAGTACTTC
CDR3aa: CASVEFYEQYF

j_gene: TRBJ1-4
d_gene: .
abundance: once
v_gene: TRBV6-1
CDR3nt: TGTGCCAGCAGTGAAGCGTACCGTCTTATTAATGAAAAACTGTTTTTT
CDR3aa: CASSEAYRLINEKLFF

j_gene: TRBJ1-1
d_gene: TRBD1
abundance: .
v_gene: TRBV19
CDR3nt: TGTGCCAGTAGTCTCGGGACAGTCACTGAAGCTTTCTTT
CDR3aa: CASSLGTVTEAFF

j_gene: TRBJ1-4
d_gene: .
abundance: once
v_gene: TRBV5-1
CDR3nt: TGCGCCAGCAGCCCCACAGGGCTTCGTGAAAAACTGTTTTTT
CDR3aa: CASSPTGLREKLFF

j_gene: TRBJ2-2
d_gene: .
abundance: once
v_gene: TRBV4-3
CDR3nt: TGCGCCAGCAGCCAAGAACCCACCGGGGAGCTGTTTTTT
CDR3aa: CASSQEPTGELFF

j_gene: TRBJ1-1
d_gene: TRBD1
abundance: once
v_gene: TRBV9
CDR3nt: TGTGCCAGCAGCGTCCTAGGCCGACAGGGGCGATTGGACACTGAAGCTTTCTTT
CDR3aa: CASSVLGRQGRLDTEAFF

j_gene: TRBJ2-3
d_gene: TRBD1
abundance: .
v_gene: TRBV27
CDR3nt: TGTGCCAGCAAAGGTCGGGGACAGCCAAGGGCAGATACGCAGTATTTT
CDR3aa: CASKGRGQPRADTQYF

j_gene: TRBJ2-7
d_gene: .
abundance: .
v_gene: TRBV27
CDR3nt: TGTGCCAGCAGTTTATTTTTGGGACGCGCCTACGAGCAGTACTTC
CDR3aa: CASSLFLGRAYEQYF

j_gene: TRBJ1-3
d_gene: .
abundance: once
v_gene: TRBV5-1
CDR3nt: TGCGCCAGCAGCTCCGGGGGAAACACCATATATTTT
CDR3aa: CASSSGGNTIYF

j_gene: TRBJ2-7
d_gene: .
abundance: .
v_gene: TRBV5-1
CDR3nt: TGCGCCAGCAGCTTGGAGGCCTCAGACGAGCAGTACTTC
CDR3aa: CASSLEASDEQYF

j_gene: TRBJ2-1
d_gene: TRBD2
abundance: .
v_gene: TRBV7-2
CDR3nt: TGTGCCAGCAGCTCAAGGACTAGAACCGGTGAGCAGTTCTTC
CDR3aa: CASSSRTRTGEQFF

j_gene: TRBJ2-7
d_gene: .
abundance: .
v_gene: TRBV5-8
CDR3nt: TGTGCCAGCAGCCGCCGGGCTGCCTACGAGCAGTACTTC
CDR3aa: CASSRRAAYEQYF

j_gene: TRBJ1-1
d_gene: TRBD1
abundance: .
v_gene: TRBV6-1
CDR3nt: TGTGCCAGCAGTACTCAGGGGGCGCACTTAACTGAAGCTTTCTTT
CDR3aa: CASSTQGAHLTEAFF

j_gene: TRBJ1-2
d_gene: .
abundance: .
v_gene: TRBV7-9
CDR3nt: TGTGCCAGCACCTACGGCCCCGCGGGGAACTATGGCTACACCTTC
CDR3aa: CASTYGPAGNYGYTF

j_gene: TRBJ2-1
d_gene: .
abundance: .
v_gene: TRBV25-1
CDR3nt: TGTGCCAGCAGTGAATTAAGGCATAGCTCCTACAATGAGCAGTTCTTC
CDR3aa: CASSELRHSSYNEQFF

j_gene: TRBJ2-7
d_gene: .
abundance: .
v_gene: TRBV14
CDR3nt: TGTGCCAGCAGTCAATCTCGCGAGCAGTACTTC
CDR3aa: CASSQSREQYF

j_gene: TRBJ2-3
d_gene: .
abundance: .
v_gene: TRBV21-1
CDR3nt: TGTGCCAGCAGCAAAGAACGGGGAGCGGATGACACAGATACGCAGTATTTT
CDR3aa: CASSKERGADDTDTQYF

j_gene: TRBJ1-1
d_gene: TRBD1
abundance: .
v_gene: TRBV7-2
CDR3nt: TGTGCCAGCAGCTTAGACAGGGGAGAAGCTTTCTTT
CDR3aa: CASSLDRGEAFF

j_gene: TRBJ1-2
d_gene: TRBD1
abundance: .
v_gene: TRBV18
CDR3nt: TGTGCCAGCTCACCAAGCACCGGACAGGGGGCGGCGGGCTACACCTTC
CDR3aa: CASSPSTGQGAAGYTF